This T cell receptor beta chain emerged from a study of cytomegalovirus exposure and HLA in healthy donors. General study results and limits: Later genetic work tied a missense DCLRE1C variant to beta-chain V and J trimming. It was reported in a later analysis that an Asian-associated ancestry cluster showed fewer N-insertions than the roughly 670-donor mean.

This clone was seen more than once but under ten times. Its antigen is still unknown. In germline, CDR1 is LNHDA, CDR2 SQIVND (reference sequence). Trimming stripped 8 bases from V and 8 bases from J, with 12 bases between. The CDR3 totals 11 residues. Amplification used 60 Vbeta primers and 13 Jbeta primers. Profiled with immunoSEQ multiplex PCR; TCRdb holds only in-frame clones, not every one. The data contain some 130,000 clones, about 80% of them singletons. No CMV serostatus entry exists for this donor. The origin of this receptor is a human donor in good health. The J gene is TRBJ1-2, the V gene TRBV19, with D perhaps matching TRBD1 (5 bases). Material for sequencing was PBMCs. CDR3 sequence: CASSGLAGYTF. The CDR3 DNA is TGTGCCAGTTCAGGGCTTGCAGGCTACACCTTC.